This T cell receptor (beta chain) was retrieved from a study of blood T cells in healthy people across ages. The CDR3 runs to 15 residues. Trimming stripped 5 bases from V and 1 base from J, with 14 bases between. Germline V lookup: CDR1 SGHVS, CDR2 FNYEAQ. This clonotype appeared many times. Combining a sample-barcoded 5' primer with a J-beta primer mix, a second PCR ran for about 7 to 11 cycles. Each CDR3 protein is one row after TCRdb ran MiXCR on the 5' RACE reads. The sample contains about 700,000 distinct CDR3 sequences, 32% of which appear only once. The sample taken for sequencing was blood. The sequence was obtained from a woman aged 80 or older in good health. V is TRBV7-6 and J is TRBJ1-2; the D is unclear. The CDR3 nucleotides read TGTGCCAGCAGCCCGGGCTCAAGGGATAACTATGGCTACACCTTC. Its translation is CASSPGSRDNYGYTF.